A selection of T cell receptor beta chains follows, all from one sample in a study of beta chain features in type 1 diabetes. Here immunoSEQ multiplex PCR was the method, and the copy in TCRdb shows in-frame clones only, minus some. Of a few hundred thousand clones in the sample, roughly 13% are singletons; the top ten hold about 0.015%. Sequencing was performed on naive CD4+ T cells from blood. These receptors all come from a young woman with type 1 diabetes. Each CDR3 is given without its conserved first and last residue.

J,V,CDR3
TRBJ2-5,TRBV29-1,SVEGQRTPQETQY
TRBJ1-1,TRBV30,AWSVQLWNTEAF
TRBJ2-2,TRBV19,ASSSRGTDTGELF
TRBJ1-2,TRBV30,AWSVGGNGYT
TRBJ2-1,TRBV5-5,ASSLGLANHNEQF
TRBJ2-3,TRBV5-4,ASRPPGLAGRGTDTQY
TRBJ2-3,TRBV28,ASIPTASTDTQY
TRBJ2-6,TRBV19,ASSMAGANVLT
TRBJ2-1,TRBV7-8,ASSPDRGRYNEQF
TRBJ2-3,TRBV9,ASSVTSGTTDTQY
TRBJ2-3,TRBV2,ASRGASTDTQY